This T cell receptor (beta chain) was obtained from a study of CD8+ T cells in alopecia areata. RNA extraction and reverse transcription yielded cDNA as sequencing template. The data were produced by immunoSEQ multiplex PCR, yet TCRdb's version contains in-frame clones alone and is incomplete. Among about 190,000 clones, 60% were seen once, and the ten largest hold roughly 0.71%. The treatment here: oral pan-JAK inhibitor, 5-10 mg twice daily. General study results and limits: Possibly because of HLA-related factors, TCR sharing was less clear across patients than in mice. A large proportion of expanded lesional clones were detected persisting in scalp and blood during tofacitinib.

This CDR3 has 14 amino acids. V dropped 6 bases and J dropped 4; count of bases not matched to a gene: 8. From germline, CDR1 is MNHNS and CDR2 SASEGT. This clone was counted once. Its antigen is still unknown. V is TRBV6-1 and J is TRBJ2-5, with TRBD1 matching 7 bases. The sequence was obtained from a human donor with alopecia areata. The sequencing here drew on CD4+ T cells sorted from blood, taken at week 4, from a patient treated with tofacitinib. CDR3 in DNA: TGTGCCAGCAGCGTTGAGGGGGCACGAGAGACCCAGTACTTC. Its protein is CASSVEGARETQYF.